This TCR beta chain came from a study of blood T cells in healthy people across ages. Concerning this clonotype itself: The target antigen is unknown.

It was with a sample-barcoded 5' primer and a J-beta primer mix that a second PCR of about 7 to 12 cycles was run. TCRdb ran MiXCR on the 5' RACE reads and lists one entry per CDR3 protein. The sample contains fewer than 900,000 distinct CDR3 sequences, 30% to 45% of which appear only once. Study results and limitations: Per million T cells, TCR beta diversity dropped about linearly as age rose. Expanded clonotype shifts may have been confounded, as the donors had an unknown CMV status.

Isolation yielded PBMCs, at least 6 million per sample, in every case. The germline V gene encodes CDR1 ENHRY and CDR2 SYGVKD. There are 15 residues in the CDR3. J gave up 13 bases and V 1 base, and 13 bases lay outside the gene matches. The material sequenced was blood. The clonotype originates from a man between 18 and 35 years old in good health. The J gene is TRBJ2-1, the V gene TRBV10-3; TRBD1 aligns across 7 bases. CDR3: CAISELGTDGETQFF. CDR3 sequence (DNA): TGTGCCATCAGTGAGTTAGGGACAGATGGGGAGACCCAGTTCTTC.